A few counts support the clone carrying this T cell receptor (beta chain). TCRdb re-called the RT-PCR reads with MiXCR, one entry per CDR3 protein. The table records 24,000 or so distinct CDR3 sequences, 29% of them present only once. This specimen comes from a study of patients and donors after allogeneic stem cell transplantation. V lost 7 bases to trimming and J lost 7 bases, with 16 bases between them. The CDR3 consists of 12 residues. Germline V CDR1 and CDR2: DFQATT, SNEGSKA (reference sequence). The V call is TRBV20-1, the J call TRBJ1-1; weak D call: TRBD1 (5 bases). Input material: blood, either unsorted or a sorted T cell fraction (not recorded which). The receptor was derived from a human donor who was either an allogeneic HSCT recipient or a stem cell or donor lymphocyte infusion donor (not recorded which). It is not recorded whose cells these are; they may come from a transplant donor. CDR3 bases: TGCAGTGTATTGAAGGCCCAGGGTGAAGCTTTCTTT. Encoded protein: CSVLKAQGEAFF.